The sequence of this TCR beta chain was determined in a study of identical twins listed by TCRdb under 2016. Study-level background: The study deep-sequenced TCR alpha and beta repertoires from monozygotic twins, unrelated adults of various ages and cord blood to test whether fetal clonotypes persist. To rule out contamination, the twin experiments were replicated at different times with different library preparation protocols.

Only healthy Caucasian donors were included. Three pairs of female monozygotic twins, all aged roughly 18 to 29 years, were included in the twin cohort. Positive isolation kits from Invitrogen were used to isolate the CD4+ and CD8+ T cell populations. As to this clonotype: Its target antigen remains unknown. No base quality values were provided; no much bigger clone lies one nucleotide off.

Relative to germline, V is missing 8 bases and J is missing 9 bases, with 9 bases of the junction outside any gene match. Spanning cysteine to phenylalanine, the CDR3 consists of 13 amino acids. Just the 39-base CDR3 DNA is kept, in frame starting at base 1. In the germline V gene, CDR1 corresponds to SGHTA and CDR2 to FQGNSA. Receptors were amplified or captured by 5' RACE. The instrument given in TCRdb is Illumina HiSeq 2000. Template switching added a universal primer binding site, and the final cDNA carried a unique molecular identifier that allowed TCR cDNA molecules to be counted accurately. First-strand cDNA for TCR alpha and beta chains was synthesized from specific primers in the conserved constant-segment region. To control for contamination, every cDNA library was double barcoded, receiving both a SMART-Mk sample barcode and Illumina barcodes. TruSeq adapter sequences and Illumina sample barcodes were added in two successive PCR steps. The Illumina HiSeq platform was used with custom primers to sequence TCR alpha and beta cDNA libraries. The authors processed their data as follows. MiGEC was used to process raw reads and extract unique molecular identifiers, and MiXCR was used to find CDR3 positions. Recombination models were inferred per individual with the repgenHMM and IGoR tools using an EM algorithm. Shared clonotypes were analyzed with the tcR package in R, and sharing was normalized by the product of cloneset sizes. To study raw recombination free of thymic and clonal selection effects, out-of-frame nonproductive sequences were analyzed. TCRdb reprocessing: public reads trimmed at Q25 with fastp, clones called with MiXCR, in-frame beta chains kept. Records with the same CDR3 protein are collapsed into one entry carrying the most frequent genes and DNA. The V and J calls, along with clone size, are taken from TCRdb and not from the paper's own processing. This sample gives under 500,000 distinct CDR3 sequences in total; over 11% of them show up just once. The top ten clonotypes cover approximately 0.9% of the sample.

The research as a whole found: The excess sharing between twins in beta out-of-frame sequences was weaker because fewer shared sequences reduced the signal-to-noise ratio. Fewer insertions were carried by abundant cord blood beta clonotypes; a weaker similar trend was observed in young adult naive repertoires, while no such trend was observed in memory repertoires. Compared with coincidental sharing between unrelated individuals, out-of-frame TCR alpha sequences shared between twins had an excess of sequences with low generation probability. Zero-insertion analyses could be partly confounded by invariant T cells such as MAIT and iNKT, though diverse VJ usage argued against such confounding for most clonotypes. Because the same donors could not be followed over many years, the conclusions depended on cross-sectional statistical analysis. In monozygotic twins, out-of-frame TCR alpha sharing was systematically underestimated by recombination models, although the models agreed with sharing between unrelated individuals.

The same data also contributed to another study, on yellow fever vaccine responses in identical twins. Looking at the second paper: The T cell response to vaccination in identical twins was reported by the authors to appear partly convergent and partly personalized. Focusing on identical twins, the study followed the T cell clones that responded to the vaccine, and did so with precision.

This TCR came from a woman aged 18-29 years in good health. The rearrangement combines TRBV7-2 with TRBJ2-3; 9 middle bases align to TRBD2. Sequenced input: CD4+ T cells sorted from blood. The DNA reads TGTGCCAGCGGTCGGACTAGCGACCACACGCAGTATTTT. This translates into CASGRTSDHTQYF.